This entry describes one TCR beta chain. This clonotype turned up a few times. Its antigen is still unknown. No base-level quality is on record; no much larger clone is a single base apart. This entry comes from a study of T cells in Graves' hyperthyroidism and ophthalmopathy (dated by TCRdb to about 2019). Background on the whole study: Peripheral blood samples were taken at initial diagnosis, before any treatment was given. Thyroid tissue and blood T-cell repertoires from over 5 Graves' hyperthyroidism patients were also compared in the study. To identify TCR V-J signatures that set the groups apart, the researchers used a discovery cohort of 100 patients, made up of 40 to 45 with Graves' ophthalmopathy and some 56 with stable Graves' hyperthyroidism. The approximately 100 discovery patients were randomly split 7:3 into training and test sets. Prospective prediction of ophthalmopathy was tested in an independent validation cohort of some 20 hyperthyroidism patients and 17 patients who later progressed to ophthalmopathy. TCR Vbeta CDR3 sequencing of 120 to 150 peripheral blood samples (approximately 44 ophthalmopathy, under 80 hyperthyroidism and 17 progressor patients) is reported in the paper. Once sampling was done, hyperthyroidism patients were given methimazole at a starting dose of 30 mg daily, whereas ophthalmopathy patients were given high-dose intravenous methylprednisolone.

The TCR beta CDR3 regions were amplified from the RNA transcripts. The first round of RT-PCR for the TCR CDR3 was performed with the HTBI primer set and the Qiagen OneStep RT-PCR kit. Libraries were constructed in a second round of multiplex PCR, after which size selection and purification were carried out. Paired-end sequencing of the libraries was performed with 100 bp reads on an Illumina HiSeq2000. On the study's bioinformatics: SOAPnuke was used to process the raw data, throwing out any read that contained adapters or uncalled bases, had a mean Phred below 15, or lacked an exact constant-primer or identifier match. COPE v1.2.5 was used to merge the high-quality paired reads, and each unique nucleotide sequence was defined as a clonotype. MiTCR v1.1 was used to align clonotypes to the IMGT TRBV, TRBD and TRBJ reference segments. Only V-J combinations with frequency above 0.0001, covering 99% to 99.2% of repertoires, were analysed. The TCS score was defined as F50 (clonal expansion) divided by E x V (chaos), with BLOSUM62-based TCRdist calculated between CDR3 peptides within each V-J. Welch's t-statistics and random forest reduced some 510 V-J features to 13, which were used in a naive Bayes classifier (R e1071). TCRdb applied fastp at Q25 and MiXCR to the public reads, then kept only in-frame beta chains. Each record represents a unique CDR3 protein, reported with the most common genes and DNA among its rows. Here the V and J calls rest on TCRdb's processing, not on the authors' analysis. This sample comprises some 400,000 distinct CDR3 sequences, about 19% of them detected only once. The ten biggest clones cover about 4% of the sample.

Stable Graves' hyperthyroidism was defined as no progression to ophthalmopathy during 18 months of follow-up. Hyperthyroidism patients were newly diagnosed, had a disease duration of under 2 months, and were aged 18 to 65 years. Any patient with an uncontrolled infection, another autoimmune disease, pregnancy or lactation was excluded. Diagnoses were based on clinical symptoms, serum thyroxine and TRAb, thyroid ultrasound and orbital computed tomography. PBMCs were separated from under 12 ml of fresh peripheral blood using Ficoll-Paque density gradient centrifugation. Total RNA was extracted with Trizol reagent, and quality was checked on an Agilent 2100 Bioanalyzer. The paper's findings and limits, for the study overall: Most expanded thyroid clonotypes (frequency above 0.001) were also detected in blood, suggesting blood repertoires may reflect thyroid immune responses. During validation, the model predicted progression to ophthalmopathy a median of about 5.9 months ahead of onset, with around 71% sensitivity and roughly 75% specificity. Sample size was not statistically predetermined, and blinding of investigators to group allocation was not performed. A model built on a 13 V-J signature distinguished ophthalmopathy from stable hyperthyroidism, reaching 87.88% sensitivity and approximately 83% specificity in cross-validation and 80%/75% in testing.

From its cysteine to its phenylalanine, the CDR3 spans 16 amino acids. Solely the CDR3 DNA is kept, with 48 bases framed from the first base. V gives up 6 bases and J gives up 0 bases, and the segment between their germline ends measures 16 bases. The germline V gene encodes CDR1 SGHRS and CDR2 YFSETQ. The TCR sequence derives from a woman aged 18 to 35 with Graves' hyperthyroidism. The rearrangement joined TRBV5-1 to TRBJ1-5, with the D gene too uncertain to name. Sequenced sample: blood. Here the CDR3 is given as CASMPEEVYSNQPQHF. The DNA sequence is given as TGCGCCAGCATGCCCGAGGAGGTGTATAGCAATCAGCCCCAGCATTTT.